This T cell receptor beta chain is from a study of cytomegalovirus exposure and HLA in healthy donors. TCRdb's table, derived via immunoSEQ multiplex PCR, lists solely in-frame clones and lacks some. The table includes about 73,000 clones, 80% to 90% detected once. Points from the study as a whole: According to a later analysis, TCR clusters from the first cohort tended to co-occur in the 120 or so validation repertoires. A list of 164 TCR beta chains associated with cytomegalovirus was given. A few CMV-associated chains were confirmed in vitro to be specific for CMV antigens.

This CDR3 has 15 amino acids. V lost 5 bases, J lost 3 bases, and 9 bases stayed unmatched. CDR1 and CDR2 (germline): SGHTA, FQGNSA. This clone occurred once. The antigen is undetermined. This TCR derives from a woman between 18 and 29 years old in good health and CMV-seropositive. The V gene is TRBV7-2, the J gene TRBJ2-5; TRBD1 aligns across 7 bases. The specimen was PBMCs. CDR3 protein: CASSTRGSAEETQYF. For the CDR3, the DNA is TGTGCCAGCAGCACCAGGGGGTCAGCGGAAGAGACCCAGTACTTC. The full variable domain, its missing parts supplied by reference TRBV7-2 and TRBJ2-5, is GAGVSQSPSNKVTEKGKDVELRCDPISGHTALYWYRQSLGQGLEFLIYFQGNSAPDKSGLPSDRFSAERTGGSVSTLTIQRTQQEDSAVYLCASSTRGSAEETQYFGPGTRLLVL.